This T cell receptor (beta chain) is drawn from a study of blood T cell repertoires in COVID-19. Study background: Acute and convalescent COVID-19 samples came from the United States, Italy and Spain. Sample material is recorded as cDNA or gDNA derived from T cells, B-cell-depleted T cells, or PBMCs.

As originally analysed: Reference gene primer amplification gave nucleated cell count estimates. Generated by immunoSEQ multiplex PCR, the TCRdb table keeps only in-frame clones and is missing some. The V and J calls and clone size were taken over from that table, and D and trimming were inferred from the DNA. There are 76,000 or so clones in the sample; about 80% occur only once, and 11% lies in the top ten. V was clipped by 4 bases and J by 5 bases; unmatched bases: 7. This CDR3 is built from 15 residues. Germline V CDR1 and CDR2: SGHRS, YFSETQ. This chain joins TRBV5-1 and TRBJ2-5, with 11 bases matching TRBD2. Material for sequencing was peripheral blood. This sequence originates from a man over 45 with acute or convalescent COVID-19. CDR3 amino acids: CASSPLAGGWETQYF. The CDR3 bases are TGCGCCAGCAGCCCTCTAGCGGGGGGCTGGGAGACCCAGTACTTC.